The source of this T cell receptor beta chain is a study of shared clonotypes between healthy human individuals. Each subset's genomic DNA was shared equally among a number of immunoSEQ plates. Replicate PCRs for sorted subsets used 200 ng DNA; this equaled 33,000 or so T cell genomes. In the study's own analysis: Junction-only immunoSEQ data arrived without quality scores, meaning filtering differed. The data were produced by immunoSEQ multiplex PCR, yet TCRdb's version contains in-frame clones alone and is incomplete. D and trimming were read from the DNA, whereas the V and J calls and clone size are those reported in that table. The sample shows 1 million to 1.2 million clones, 70% to 85% of them seen only once. CDR1 SGHTA and CDR2 FQGNSA come from the germline V gene. The CDR3 covers 15 residues. V dropped 5 bases and J dropped 9; count of bases not matched to a gene: 14.

This clonotype was obtained from a man aged 18-30 years in good health. Some clones in this sample may be carry-over from other donors' samples. This chain uses TRBV7-2 with TRBJ1-2; 8 bases agree with TRBD1. The sequencing input was memory CD4+ T cells from PBMCs. The subset denotes: CD45RA-negative fraction. In DNA form, the CDR3 reads TGTGCCAGCAGCCCAAGGACAGGGCCACCGGTGAGCTACACCTTC. Protein: CASSPRTGPPVSYTF. Variable domain in full (rest from reference TRBV7-2 and TRBJ1-2): GAGVSQSPSNKVTEKGKDVELRCDPISGHTALYWYRQSLGQGLEFLIYFQGNSAPDKSGLPSDRFSAERTGGSVSTLTIQRTQQEDSAVYLCASSPRTGPPVSYTFGSGTRLTVV.